The 32 T cell receptor beta chains below come from one sample, sequenced in a study of regulatory T cells in long-lasting Graves disease. Investigators prepared the TCR beta libraries by applying iRepertoire HTBI primers and Arm-PCR of CDR3 regions. Via MiXCR, TCRdb re-called the multiplex PCR reads, giving one row per CDR3 protein. Of some 490,000 distinct CDR3 sequences detected, about 12% appear once; the ten largest clones hold about 8.9%. Time point in this sample: newly diagnosed GD, antithyroid drugs for less than 3 months. With RNA extracted from PBMCs as input, the TCR library was made. This sample also belongs to another study, concerning T cells in Graves' hyperthyroidism and ophthalmopathy.

This specimen consisted of peripheral blood mononuclear cells (PBMCs), obtained at new diagnosis, from a patient treated with antithyroid drugs. The origin of the receptors is a woman in her 30s with Graves disease.

This chain joins TRBV12-3 or TRBV12-4 and TRBJ2-7; perhaps TRBD2 as D (5 bases). There are 15 residues in the CDR3. The V gene lost 2 bases and the J gene lost 2 bases, with 13 bases spanning the gap. The CDR3 is CASSLFGTSPYEQYF. The CDR3 bases are TGTGCCAGCAGTTTATTCGGAACTAGTCCCTACGAGCAGTACTTC.

This clonotype was counted at least ten times. Compared with germline, one end of the junction differs, possibly owing to a read error. V and J are TRBV20-1 and TRBJ1-2, with D possibly matching TRBD1 (6 bases). The CDR3 has 13 amino acids. CDR1 DFQATT and CDR2 SNEGSKA come from the germline V gene (reference sequence). The CDR3 protein is CSAQGWRTGGYTF. The CDR3 DNA reads as TGTAGTGCCCAGGGGTGGCGGACTGGTGGCTACACCTTC.

This clonotype was detected many times. The genes are TRBV20-1 and TRBJ2-1, with 12 bases lining up with TRBD2. J was trimmed by 7 bases and V by 4 bases; bases with no gene match: 5. This CDR3 has 14 amino acids. Germline V CDR1 and CDR2: DFQATT, SNEGSKA (reference sequence). In DNA form, the CDR3 reads TGCAGTGCTATCCGACTAGCGGGAGTTAATGAGCAGTTCTTC. Translating gives CSAIRLAGVNEQFF.

This clonotype was seen at least ten times. The chain is built from TRBV9 and TRBJ2-4; D unclear. Germline V lookup: CDR1 SGDLS, CDR2 YYNGEE. Trimming took off 1 base at V and 8 bases at J, with 16 bases between the two ends. This CDR3 is built from 15 residues. The chain's CDR3 is CASSVLGVKYDIQYF. CDR3 in DNA: TGTGCCAGCAGCGTACTGGGCGTAAAGTACGACATTCAGTACTTC.

This clonotype was found many times. This chain uses TRBV7-9 with TRBJ2-1; D is undetermined. This CDR3 has 12 residues. CDR1 and CDR2 from the germline V gene are SEHNR and FQNEAQ (reference sequence). The V gene lost 5 bases and the J gene lost 4 bases, with 6 bases spanning the gap. The CDR3 reads CASSSRYNEQFF. The CDR3 DNA sequence: TGTGCCAGCAGCAGCAGGTACAATGAGCAGTTCTTC.

This clonotype came up many times. The chain has TRBV29-1 and TRBJ1-3; D gene unclear. Germline V lookup: CDR1 SQVTM, CDR2 ANQGSEA. V lost 0 bases to trimming and J lost 4 bases, with 25 bases between them. The CDR3 has 19 residues. DNA for the CDR3: TGCAGCGTTGAAGAAGAAGGGCCTTTAAGGCTTCCGTGGGGAAACACCATATATTTT. This translates into CSVEEEGPLRLPWGNTIYF.

The chain combines TRBV7-9 with TRBJ2-3; unclear D gene. The CDR3 length is 15 residues. CDR1 SEHNR and CDR2 FQNEAQ come from the germline V gene (reference sequence). Trimming removed 2 bases at V and 1 base at J, with 10 bases between. For the CDR3, the DNA is TGTGCCAGCAGCTTACCGTTTGTAGGCACAGATACGCAGTATTTT. It yields the protein CASSLPFVGTDTQYF.

This clonotype was detected ten times or more. The V gene is TRBV28, the J gene TRBJ2-1; TRBD2 matches at 14 bases. Germline-derived CDR1 and CDR2 are MDHEN and SYDVKM. The CDR3 covers 15 residues. V lost 4 bases, J lost 9 bases, and 5 bases stayed unmatched. The CDR3 DNA reads TGTGCCAGCAGTTCCGGGACTAGCGGGAGTAGTGAGCAGTTCTTC. Translated: CASSSGTSGSSEQFF. The full variable domain, its missing parts supplied by reference TRBV28 and TRBJ2-1, is DVKVTQSSRYLVKRTGEKVFLECVQDMDHENMFWYRQDPGLGLRLIYFSYDVKMKEKGDIPEGYSVSREKKERFSLILESASTNQTSMYLCASSSGTSGSSEQFFGPGTRLTVL.

V is TRBV20-1 and J is TRBJ2-1; D remains ambiguous. Looked up from germline, CDR1 is DFQATT and CDR2 is SNEGSKA (reference sequence). V was clipped by 2 bases and J by 7 bases, with 9 bases between them. The CDR3 is 12 amino acids. The CDR3 nucleotides are TGCAGTGCTAGACCCCTTAGTAATGAGCAGTTCTTC. Its translation is CSARPLSNEQFF.

This clonotype came up many times. The chain links TRBV11-3 to TRBJ2-2; TRBD1 agrees at 10 bases. Losses at the gene ends were 3 bases for V and 4 bases for J; bases not matched to a gene: 5. The CDR3 runs to 16 residues. Per the germline V gene, CDR1 is SGHNT and CDR2 is YENEEA. CDR3 loop: CASSFGRTGGTGELFF. CDR3 DNA sequence: TGTGCCAGCAGCTTCGGGAGGACAGGGGGCACCGGGGAGCTGTTTTTT.

This clonotype was found many times. The V and J genes are TRBV24-1 and TRBJ2-2; D not resolved. The V end was cut by 3 bases, the J end by 3 bases, with 4 bases between. CDR1 KGHDR and CDR2 SFDVKD come from the germline V gene. The CDR3 contains 13 residues. The CDR3 sequence is CATSDDYTGELFF. In nucleotides, the CDR3 is TGTGCCACCAGTGATGACTACACCGGGGAGCTGTTTTTT.

The chain links TRBV14 to TRBJ2-7, with D tentatively TRBD1 (5 bases). The germline V gene encodes CDR1 SGHDN and CDR2 FVKESK. V was clipped by 4 bases and J by 5 bases, with 9 bases between them. The CDR3 contains 12 residues. This chain's CDR3 is CASSRHRNEQYF. DNA of the CDR3: TGTGCCAGCAGCCGCCACAGGAACGAGCAGTACTTC.

As to this clonotype: Mismatch with germline at one junction end may stem from a read error. This rearrangement joins TRBV7-9 to TRBJ2-7; D may be TRBD1 or TRBD2 (6 bases each). The CDR3 totals 12 residues. Germline CDR1 and CDR2: SEHNR and FQNEAQ (reference sequence). CDR3 nucleotide sequence: TGCCGCCGGGGGCAGGACCCCTACGAGCAGTACTTC. Encoded protein: CRRGQDPYEQYF.

This clonotype was picked up many times. This chain uses TRBV20-1 with TRBJ1-1; perhaps TRBD1 as D (5 bases). Germline V lookup: CDR1 DFQATT, CDR2 SNEGSKA (reference sequence). There are 15 residues in the CDR3. V lost 0 bases and J lost 1, with 12 bases in between. The DNA for the CDR3 is TGCAGTGCTAGAGATCGGGGCAGCGGGAACACTGAAGCTTTCTTT. Its protein product is CSARDRGSGNTEAFF.

This clonotype was seen at least ten times. The rearrangement joins TRBV20-1 to TRBJ2-3; 9 nucleotides align to TRBD2. V lost 4 bases, J lost 5 bases, and 10 bases stayed unmatched. The V gene's germline CDR1 is DFQATT and CDR2 SNEGSKA (reference sequence). This CDR3 has 15 amino acids. CDR3 protein: CSAIGGRAGVDTQYF. CDR3 nucleotide sequence: TGCAGTGCTATCGGCGGGAGGGCAGGTGTAGATACGCAGTATTTT.

This clonotype was observed at least ten times. The rearrangement uses TRBV7-2 and TRBJ2-5, with TRBD2 matching over 7 bases. This CDR3 contains 15 residues. Germline-derived CDR1 and CDR2 are SGHTA and FQGNSA. Trimming took 1 base from V and 9 from J; bases not matched to a gene: 11. The CDR3 DNA is TGTGCCAGCAGCTTAGGGGTCGGCGGGAGTTCGTCCCAGTACTTC. Translated, it gives CASSLGVGGSSSQYF.

This clonotype was observed at least ten times. The chain carries TRBV7-9 and TRBJ2-3; TRBD2 agrees at 12 bases. Judging by the DNA end, TRBJ2-5 fits better; the J call may be wrong. The CDR3 covers 15 residues. Germline V gene lookup returns CDR1 SEHNR and CDR2 FQNEAQ (reference sequence). CDR3 sequence reads: CASSLTSGRWETQYF. The CDR3 DNA sequence: TGTGCCAGCAGCCTAACTAGCGGGAGGTGGGAGACCCAGTACTTC.

This clonotype came up many times. V and J are TRBV4-3 and TRBJ2-7, with 7 bases fitting TRBD2. Germline V lookup: CDR1 LGHNA, CDR2 YSLEER. J gave up 3 bases and V 10 bases, and 15 bases lay outside the gene matches. The CDR3 is made up of 15 amino acids. The CDR3 DNA follows: TGCGCCACCTCACAAAGGGGAGGGTGGGACTACGAGCAGTACTTC. Translated, it gives CATSQRGGWDYEQYF.

This clonotype was counted between two and nine times. The V call is TRBV12-3 or TRBV12-4, the J call TRBJ2-1; a possible D gene is TRBD2 (7 bases). V shed 8 bases and J shed 10 bases, with 21 bases lying between them. This CDR3 is built from 14 residues. CDR3: CASGSQRGAGEQFF. For the CDR3, the DNA is TGTGCCAGCGGGAGCCAACGGGGGGCTGGGGAGCAGTTCTTC.

A word on this clonotype: One base separates it from a far larger clone, so it is likely a read error. Without the conserved terminal phenylalanine or tryptophan, this CDR3 likely stems from a read error. The rearrangement uses TRBV2 and TRBJ2-5, with 8 bases fitting TRBD2. The germline CDR1 and CDR2 sequences are SNHLY and FYNNEI. The CDR3 contains 16 residues. Germline trimming cut 5 bases from V and 4 bases from J; bases unmatched to any gene: 12. DNA for the CDR3: TGTGCCAGCAGTTTATCGGACGGACGGGGGGGAGAGACCCAGTACCTC. Encoded protein: CASSLSDGRGGETQYL.

The gene calls are TRBV5-1 and TRBJ2-5; D is uncertain. V lost 2 bases and J lost 6, with 20 bases in between. The germline V gene has CDR1 SGHRS and CDR2 YFSETQ. The CDR3 runs to 16 residues. Here the CDR3 DNA reads TGCGCCAGCAGCTTTTTAGGGTTGGACCCCAAAAAGACCCAGTACTTC. It codes for CASSFLGLDPKKTQYF.

This clonotype occurred a few times. This chain joins TRBV5-1 and TRBJ1-2, with 7 bases identical to TRBD1. The V segment lost 5 bases and the J segment 4 bases; nucleotides outside the gene matches: 5. The CDR3 has 13 amino acids. Looked up from germline, CDR1 is SGHRS and CDR2 is YFSETQ. CDR3 in DNA: TGCGCCAGCAGGGAAGGGGGCGGCTATGGCTACACCTTC. It is translated as CASREGGGYGYTF.

This clonotype was observed many times. This sequence joins TRBV25-1 and TRBJ2-3; 9 bases fit TRBD2. Germline lookup yields CDR1 MGHDK and CDR2 SYGVNS. The CDR3 is 15 amino acids. After removal of 5 bases from V and 0 bases from J, the junction contained 3 bases not matched to a gene. DNA for the CDR3: TGTGCCAGCAGTAAGCTAGCGGGGAGCACAGATACGCAGTATTTT. Translated, it gives CASSKLAGSTDTQYF.

This clonotype was seen ten or more times. V gene TRBV9 combines with J gene TRBJ2-7; TRBD1 matches at 7 bases. The CDR3 loop spans 14 amino acids. Germline-derived CDR1 and CDR2 are SGDLS and YYNGEE. The junction had 4 bases not matched to a gene; V was cut back by 4 bases and J by 0 bases. In DNA, the CDR3 is TGTGCCAGCAGCAAACAGGGGACCTCCTACGAGCAGTACTTC. Translating gives CASSKQGTSYEQYF.

The chain carries TRBV30 and TRBJ2-6; D tentatively fits TRBD1 or TRBD2 (5 bases each). Germline CDR1 and CDR2: GTSNPN and SVGIG (reference sequence). The CDR3 totals 19 residues. V lost 0 bases and J 0 bases, leaving 18 bases between the germline ends. CDR3 protein: CAWSVLWDRSRSGANVLTF. CDR3 DNA sequence: TGTGCCTGGAGTGTACTATGGGACCGCTCCCGCTCTGGGGCCAACGTCCTGACTTTC. Combining the CDR3 with reference TRBV30 and TRBJ2-6 gives the whole variable domain SQTIHQWPATLVQPVGSPLSLECTVEGTSNPNLYWYRQAAGRGLQLLFYSVGIGQISSEVPQNLSASRPQDRQFILSSKKLLLSDSGFYLCAWSVLWDRSRSGANVLTFGAGSRLTVL.

This clonotype was detected ten times or more. The rearrangement uses TRBV10-2 and TRBJ2-7; D might be TRBD1 (6 bases). CDR1 WSHSY and CDR2 SAAADI come from the germline V gene. This CDR3 has 12 residues. The V gene lost 8 bases and the J gene lost 0 bases, with 8 bases spanning the gap. The CDR3 loop reads CASGQSSYEQYF. The CDR3, as DNA: TGCGCCAGCGGACAGAGCTCCTACGAGCAGTACTTC.

This clonotype occurred many times. The chain carries TRBV30 and TRBJ2-3, with D perhaps matching TRBD1 (6 bases). This CDR3 is built from 16 residues. With 2 bases removed from V and 6 bases from J, the gap between germline ends came to 21 bases. Per germline, CDR1 GTSNPN and CDR2 SVGIG (reference sequence). For the CDR3, the DNA is TGTGCCTGGAGTTACCGACAGGAATGGCGAGAGGATACGCAGTATTTT. Translated, it gives CAWSYRQEWREDTQYF. Using reference TRBV30 and TRBJ2-3 for the parts outside the CDR3, the full variable domain is SQTIHQWPATLVQPVGSPLSLECTVEGTSNPNLYWYRQAAGRGLQLLFYSVGIGQISSEVPQNLSASRPQDRQFILSSKKLLLSDSGFYLCAWSYRQEWREDTQYFGPGTRLTVL.

Ten or more counts support this clonotype. The chain has TRBV29-1 and TRBJ2-3, with 11 bases that match TRBD2. This CDR3 comprises 14 residues. Germline lookup yields CDR1 SQVTM and CDR2 ANQGSEA. The junction had 8 bases not matched to a gene; V was cut back by 6 bases and J by 6 bases. CDR3 sequence: CSVGLAVGLDTQYF. The DNA for the CDR3 is TGCAGCGTGGGACTAGCGGTGGGATTGGATACGCAGTATTTT.

The chain couples TRBV9 to TRBJ2-4, with 8 positions matching TRBD2. Germline V lookup: CDR1 SGDLS, CDR2 YYNGEE. This CDR3 spans 16 amino acids. V lost 2 bases to trimming and J lost 1 base; unmatched junction nucleotides: 5. The CDR3 region has the DNA TGTGCCAGCAGCGTTCGGGAGGGCCTTGCCAAAAACATTCAGTACTTC. Translating gives CASSVREGLAKNIQYF. The whole variable domain, filled in from reference TRBV9 and TRBJ2-4, reads DSGVTQTPKHLITATGQRVTLRCSPRSGDLSVYWYQQSLDQGLQFLIQYYNGEERAKGNILERFSAQQFPDLHSELNLSSLELGDSALYFCASSVREGLAKNIQYFGAGTRLSVL.

In its sample, this clonotype was seen a few times. The chain uses TRBV11-3 and TRBJ2-4; D is perhaps TRBD1 (5 bases). This CDR3 is built from 14 residues. In germline, CDR1 is SGHNT, CDR2 YENEEA. Trimming cost V 5 bases and J 4 bases, with 12 bases left between them. CDR3 sequence reads: CASSPQTVKNIQYF. The CDR3 DNA sequence: TGTGCCAGCAGCCCACAGACAGTAAAAAACATTCAGTACTTC. Variable domain in full (rest from reference TRBV11-3 and TRBJ2-4): EAGVVQSPRYKIIEKKQPVAFWCNPISGHNTLYWYLQNLGQGPELLIRYENEEAVDDSQLPKDRFSAERLKGVDSTLKIQPAELGDSAVYLCASSPQTVKNIQYFGAGTRLSVL.

This clonotype has only a few counts. The genes are TRBV6-1 and TRBJ2-2; D gene ambiguous. From germline, CDR1 is MNHNS and CDR2 SASEGT. With 8 bases removed from V and 4 bases from J, the gap between germline ends came to 14 bases. The CDR3 length is 14 residues. CDR3 sequence: CASSDGPSTGELFF. CDR3 DNA sequence: TGTGCCAGCTCGGACGGACCTAGCACCGGGGAGCTGTTTTTT.

Concerning this clonotype itself: A much more abundant neighbour one base away suggests this may be a read error. J is TRBJ2-3 and V is TRBV27, with a weak D call TRBD2 (5 bases). Trimming removed 6 bases from V and 6 bases from J, with 10 bases in between. The germline V gene encodes CDR1 MNHEY and CDR2 SMNVEV (reference sequence). The CDR3 length is 12 residues. For the CDR3, the DNA is TGTGCCAGCAGCTCTAGCCCGGATACGCAGTATTTT. This translates into CASSSSPDTQYF.